This T cell receptor (beta chain) originates from a study of tumor-infiltrating lymphocytes in primary liver carcinoma. Across the study: The five patients, who were men and women, ranged in age from 30 to 69 years. Samples produced roughly 3.5 to 7.5 million productive TCRbeta reads, comparable across tissue types. Study-level points and caveats: Pairs of tumor regions overlapped more than tumor-adjacent and tumor-blood pairs did.

About this clonotype: What it binds is not known.

Taking about 20-31 mg of unsorted bulk tissue, the authors co-extracted RNA and DNA. Patients underwent resection of primary liver carcinoma. This CDR3 is built from 13 residues. CDR1 WSHSY and CDR2 SAAADI come from the germline V gene. V was cut by 5 bases and J by 4 bases, with 11 bases left in between. cDNA specific to TCR beta was made from 450 to 500 ng of total RNA, with a constant-region primer employed for priming. Libraries for TCR beta were built through three nested multiplex PCR rounds, which together made up a slightly modified ARM-PCR procedure. The study ran its first two PCR rounds for around 10 cycles each, using TRBV1-TRBV30 forward primers and a C-beta reverse primer. TCRdb fed the multiplex PCR reads into MiXCR, producing one record per CDR3 protein. Among 37,000 or so distinct CDR3 sequences listed, approximately 71% were seen once.

This clonotype was obtained from a man in his forties or fifties with primary liver carcinoma and hepatitis B virus infection. The sample comprised tumor-adjacent normal liver tissue. This chain uses TRBV10-2 with TRBJ1-1; D uncertain. The CDR3 sequence is CASSNVESTEAFF. CDR3 sequence (DNA): TGCGCCAGCAGTAATGTAGAAAGCACTGAAGCTTTCTTT.